This record looks at one T cell receptor beta chain sequence and its context. Its antigen is not known. At one of its ends the junction is not consistent with the germline gene, which may arise from a read error. This sample is part of a study of T cell repertoires in cytomegalovirus infection. Study overall: Well-studied HLA-B-restricted CMV epitopes were used in the study alongside recently identified HLA-C-restricted ones. Through public TCR beta signatures, both CMV infection and matching HLA type were indicated.

Germline V CDR1 and CDR2: MGHRA, YSYEKL. This CDR3 contains 16 residues. TCRdb reprocessed the reads via MiXCR and lists one record per CDR3 protein. The data hold around 900,000 distinct CDR3 sequences, with 30% to 40% observed a single time. Study results and limitations: In two of eight donors, the top clonotype was HLA-C-restricted CMV-specific. Based on cumulative public TCR beta family frequency, carriers of CMV plus the relevant HLA were identified.

This sequence joins TRBV4-1 and TRBJ2-1; the D call may be TRBD1 or TRBD2 (5 bases each). The sample was cultured CD8+ T cells from PBMCs, taken from culture after CMV antigen stimulation. The sequence was collected from a human donor in good health (CMV status not recorded). Some clones in this sample may be carry-over from other donors' samples. DNA of the CDR3: TGCGCCAGCAGCCAAGGAGAGGGACCCTCCAACAATGAGCAGTTCTTC. Translation: CASSQGEGPSNNEQFF.